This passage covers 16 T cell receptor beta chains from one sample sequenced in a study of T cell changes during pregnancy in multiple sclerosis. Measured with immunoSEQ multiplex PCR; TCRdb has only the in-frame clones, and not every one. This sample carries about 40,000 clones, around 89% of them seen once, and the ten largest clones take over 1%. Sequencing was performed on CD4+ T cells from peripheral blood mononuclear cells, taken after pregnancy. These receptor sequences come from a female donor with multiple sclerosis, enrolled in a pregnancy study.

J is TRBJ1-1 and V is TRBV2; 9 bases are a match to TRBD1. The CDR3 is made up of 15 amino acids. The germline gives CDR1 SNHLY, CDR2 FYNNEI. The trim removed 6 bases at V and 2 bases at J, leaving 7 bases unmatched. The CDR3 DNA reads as TGTGCCAGCAGAGAGAGGGGACAGGGAAACACTGAAGCTTTCTTT. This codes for CASRERGQGNTEAFF.

The CDR3 protein is CASSLAGLGPQHF. The CDR3 bases are TGTGCCAGCAGCTTAGCCGGACTGGGGCCCCAGCATTTT. The chain combines TRBV11-2 with TRBJ1-5; D is unresolved. V was pared by 1 base and J by 9 bases, with 10 bases between. CDR1 is SGHAT and CDR2 is FQNNGV in the germline V gene. The CDR3 is 13 residues long. Drawing the rest from reference TRBV11-2 and TRBJ1-5, the complete variable domain is EAGVAQSPRYKIIEKRQSVAFWCNPISGHATLYWYQQILGQGPKLLIQFQNNGVVDDSQLPKDRFSAERLKGVDSTLKIQPAKLEDSAVYLCASSLAGLGPQHFGDGTRLSIL.

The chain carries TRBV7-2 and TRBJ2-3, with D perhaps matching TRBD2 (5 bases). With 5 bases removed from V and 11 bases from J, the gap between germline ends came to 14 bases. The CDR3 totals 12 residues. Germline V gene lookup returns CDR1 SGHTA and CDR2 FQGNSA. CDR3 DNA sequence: TGTGCCAGCAGCCCCCGCATCGGGGAGCAGTATTTT. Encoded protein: CASSPRIGEQYF.

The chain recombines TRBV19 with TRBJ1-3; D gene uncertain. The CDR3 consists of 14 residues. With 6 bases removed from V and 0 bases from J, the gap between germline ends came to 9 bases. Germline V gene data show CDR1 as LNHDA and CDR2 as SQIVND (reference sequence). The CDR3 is CASRADFSGNTIYF. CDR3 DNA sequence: TGTGCCAGTAGGGCAGATTTCTCTGGAAACACCATATATTTT.

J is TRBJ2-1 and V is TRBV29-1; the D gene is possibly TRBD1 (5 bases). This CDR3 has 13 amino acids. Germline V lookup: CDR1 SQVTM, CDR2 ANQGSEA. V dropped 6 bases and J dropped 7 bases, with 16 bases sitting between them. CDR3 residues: CSVPAYRQNEQFF. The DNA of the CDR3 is TGCAGCGTCCCCGCATACAGGCAAAATGAGCAGTTCTTC.

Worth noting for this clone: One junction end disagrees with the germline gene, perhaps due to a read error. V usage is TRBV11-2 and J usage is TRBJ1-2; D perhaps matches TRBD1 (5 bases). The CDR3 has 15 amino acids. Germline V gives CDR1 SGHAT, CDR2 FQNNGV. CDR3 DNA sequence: TGTGCCAGCAGCGTAGACAGAGAAGGGACTCATGGCTACACCTTC. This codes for CASSVDREGTHGYTF.

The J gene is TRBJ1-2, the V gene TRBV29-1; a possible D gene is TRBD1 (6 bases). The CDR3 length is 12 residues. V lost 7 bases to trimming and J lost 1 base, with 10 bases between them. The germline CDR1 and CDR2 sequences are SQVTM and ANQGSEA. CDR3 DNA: TGCAGCGGACTGGACAGTAACTATGGCTACACCTTC. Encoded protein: CSGLDSNYGYTF.

The DNA for the CDR3 is TGTGCCAGCAGCCCGGGACTAGCGGGAGTCGTAGGAACAGATACGCAGTATTTT. This codes for CASSPGLAGVVGTDTQYF. This chain connects TRBV2 to TRBJ2-3, with 14 bases aligning to TRBD2. CDR1 is SNHLY, CDR2 FYNNEI, per germline. The CDR3 extends over 18 amino acids. Trimming at V came to 6 bases and at J to 3 bases, leaving 11 bases not matched to a gene.

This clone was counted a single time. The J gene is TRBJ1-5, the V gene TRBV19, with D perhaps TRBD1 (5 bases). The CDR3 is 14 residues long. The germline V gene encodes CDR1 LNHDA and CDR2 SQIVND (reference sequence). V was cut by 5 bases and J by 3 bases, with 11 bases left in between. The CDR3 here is CASSGQGPNQPQHF. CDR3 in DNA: TGTGCCAGTAGTGGGCAGGGCCCCAATCAGCCCCAGCATTTT.

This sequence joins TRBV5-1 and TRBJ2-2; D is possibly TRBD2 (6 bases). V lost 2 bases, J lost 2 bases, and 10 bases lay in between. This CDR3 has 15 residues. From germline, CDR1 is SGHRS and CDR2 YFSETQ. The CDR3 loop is CASSFSGQNTGELFF. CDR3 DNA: TGCGCCAGCAGCTTTAGCGGACAAAACACCGGGGAGCTGTTTTTT.

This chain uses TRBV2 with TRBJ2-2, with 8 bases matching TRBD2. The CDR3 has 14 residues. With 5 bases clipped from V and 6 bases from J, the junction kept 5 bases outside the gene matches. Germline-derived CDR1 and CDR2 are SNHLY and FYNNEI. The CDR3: CASSSGSWSGELFF. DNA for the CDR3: TGTGCCAGCAGTAGCGGGAGCTGGTCCGGGGAGCTGTTTTTT.

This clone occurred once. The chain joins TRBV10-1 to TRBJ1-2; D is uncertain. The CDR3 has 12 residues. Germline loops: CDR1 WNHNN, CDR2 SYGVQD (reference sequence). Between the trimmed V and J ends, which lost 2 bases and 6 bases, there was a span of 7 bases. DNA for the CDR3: TGCGCCAGCAGTGAGCACCAGAATGGCTACACCTTC. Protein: CASSEHQNGYTF.

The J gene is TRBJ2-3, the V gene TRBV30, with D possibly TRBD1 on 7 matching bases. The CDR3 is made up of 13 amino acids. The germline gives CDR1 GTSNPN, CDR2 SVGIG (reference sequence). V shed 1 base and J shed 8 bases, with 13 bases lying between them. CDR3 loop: CAWSGQGGGTQYF. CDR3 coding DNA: TGTGCCTGGAGTGGGCAGGGGGGCGGTACGCAGTATTTT.

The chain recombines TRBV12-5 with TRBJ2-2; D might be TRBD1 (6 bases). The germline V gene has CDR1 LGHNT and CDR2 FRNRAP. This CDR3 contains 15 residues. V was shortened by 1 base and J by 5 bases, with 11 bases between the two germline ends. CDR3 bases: TGTGCTAGTGGTTTGGCACAGGGATGGACCGGGGAGCTGTTTTTT. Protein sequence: CASGLAQGWTGELFF.

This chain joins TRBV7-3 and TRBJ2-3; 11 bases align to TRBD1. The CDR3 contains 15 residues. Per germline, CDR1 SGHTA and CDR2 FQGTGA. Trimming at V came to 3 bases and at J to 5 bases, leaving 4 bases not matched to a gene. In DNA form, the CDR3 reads TGTGCCAGCAGCTTTGCCGGGACAGGGGGAGATACGCAGTATTTT. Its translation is CASSFAGTGGDTQYF.

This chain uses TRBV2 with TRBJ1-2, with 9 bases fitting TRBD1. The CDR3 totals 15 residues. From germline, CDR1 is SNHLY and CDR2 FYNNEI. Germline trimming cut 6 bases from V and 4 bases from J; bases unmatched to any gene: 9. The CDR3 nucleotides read TGTGCCAGCAGGAGAGGGGACAGGGACCGCTATGGCTACACCTTC. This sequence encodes CASRRGDRDRYGYTF.